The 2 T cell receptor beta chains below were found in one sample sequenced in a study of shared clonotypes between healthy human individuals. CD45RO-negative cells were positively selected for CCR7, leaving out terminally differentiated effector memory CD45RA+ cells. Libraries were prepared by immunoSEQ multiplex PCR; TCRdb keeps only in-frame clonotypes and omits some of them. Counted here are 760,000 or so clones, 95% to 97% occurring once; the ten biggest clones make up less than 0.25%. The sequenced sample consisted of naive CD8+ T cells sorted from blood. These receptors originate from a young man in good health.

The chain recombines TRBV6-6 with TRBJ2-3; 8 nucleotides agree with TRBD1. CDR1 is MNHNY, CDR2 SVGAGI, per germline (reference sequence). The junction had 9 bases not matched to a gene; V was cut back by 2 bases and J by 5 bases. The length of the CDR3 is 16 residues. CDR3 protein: CASSYTGTGEEDTQYF. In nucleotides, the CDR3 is TGTGCCAGCAGTTACACAGGGACAGGCGAAGAAGATACGCAGTATTTT.

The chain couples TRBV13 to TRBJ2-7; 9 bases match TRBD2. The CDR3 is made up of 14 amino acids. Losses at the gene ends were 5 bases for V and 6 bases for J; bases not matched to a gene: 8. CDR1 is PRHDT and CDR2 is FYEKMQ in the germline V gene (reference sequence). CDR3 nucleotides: TGTGCCAGCAGCCTTAGCGGGAGCCCAGCCGAGCAGTACTTC. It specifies CASSLSGSPAEQYF.